This TCR beta chain was recorded in a study of shared clonotypes between healthy human individuals. Losses at the gene ends were 8 bases for V and 6 bases for J; bases not matched to a gene: 10. CDR3 length: 15 amino acids. The germline V gene has CDR1 MGHRA and CDR2 YSYEKL. It was across several immunoSEQ plates that each subset's genomic DNA was evenly split. Using immunoSEQ multiplex PCR, the repertoire was profiled, and TCRdb retains in-frame clones only, with some absent. The sample has approximately 440,000 clones; 77% are singletons. Caucasian adults residing in Nashville, Tennessee made up all the donors. This clone was detected only once.

The chain carries TRBV4-1 and TRBJ2-1; 10 bases are shared with TRBD2. This clonotype was sampled from a woman between 35 and 50 years old in good health. Some clones in this sample may be carry-over from other donors' samples. The sample consisted of PBMCs. CDR3 sequence (DNA): TGCGCCAGCGGAGGGCTAGCGGGAGAAAGCAATGAGCAGTTCTTC. Its translation is CASGGLAGESNEQFF.